The present entry profiles one T cell receptor beta chain with its context. These data come from a study of regulatory T cells in long-lasting Graves disease. For TCR beta, libraries came from iRepertoire HTBI primers and Arm-PCR of CDR3 regions. TCRdb re-derived calls from the multiplex PCR reads in MiXCR, one entry per CDR3 protein. The sample has 560,000 or so distinct CDR3 sequences; roughly 16% are singletons. Trimming cost V 5 bases and J 7 bases; bases outside gene matches: 5. The CDR3 has 15 amino acids. From germline, CDR1 is MGHRA and CDR2 YSYEKL. Time point indicated: newly diagnosed GD, antithyroid drugs for less than 3 months. RNA extracted from PBMCs served as the sequencing template. The sample also formed part of further work on T cells in Graves' hyperthyroidism and ophthalmopathy. As that report states: A lack of ophthalmopathy progression within 18 months defined stable Graves' hyperthyroidism. Most thyroid clonotypes expanded above 0.001 were also detected in blood.

The sequencing used peripheral blood mononuclear cells (PBMCs), collected at new diagnosis, from a patient treated with antithyroid drugs. The chain has TRBV4-1 and TRBJ2-1; 13 positions match TRBD2. The clonotype originates from a man between 18 and 29 years old with Graves disease. CDR3 loop: CASSYPGLAGNEQFF. The CDR3 DNA follows: TGCGCCAGCAGCTACCCGGGACTAGCGGGGAATGAGCAGTTCTTC.